Many counts were recorded for the clone carrying this T cell receptor (beta chain). Its target is not known. For repertoire sequencing, the TCR beta CDR3 regions were amplified from RNA transcripts. HTBI primers were used in a first-round RT-PCR, which preceded a second-round multiplex PCR. TCRdb independently ran MiXCR on the multiplex PCR reads; one entry per CDR3 protein. This sample has roughly 400,000 distinct CDR3 sequences, with about a sixth found just once. Trimming took 0 bases from V and 2 from J, leaving 10 bases between them. From germline, CDR1 is MNHEY and CDR2 SVGAGI. The CDR3 is 15 residues long. This entry comes from a study of Graves' ophthalmopathy and Graves' hyperthyroidism. Study-level findings and limits: Blood was where most expanded thyroid clonotypes above 0.001 frequency also turned up. Ophthalmopathy and stable hyperthyroidism were discriminated by a 13-signature model, with approximately 88% sensitivity and 80% to 84% specificity.

Patients in the hyperthyroidism group, adults aged 18 to 65, were newly diagnosed, under 2 months' duration. It was on clinical symptoms, serum thyroxine, TRAb, thyroid ultrasound and orbital computed tomography that diagnosis relied. The specimen sequenced was peripheral blood. The chain combines TRBV6-5 with TRBJ2-5; weak D call: TRBD1 (6 bases). This TCR derives from an adult woman with stable Graves' hyperthyroidism. DNA for the CDR3: TGTGCCAGCAGTTACTCCCAGGGGATTCAAGAGACCCAGTACTTC. Translating gives CASSYSQGIQETQYF.